This is a list of T cell receptor beta chains from one sample in a study of blood T cells in healthy people across ages. TCRdb independently ran MiXCR on the 5' RACE reads; one entry per CDR3 protein. The sample holds more than 1 million distinct CDR3 sequences, over 35% seen once. The specimen sequenced was blood. The receptors here all came from a woman in her fifties or sixties in good health. The conserved cysteine and the conserved F or W are not part of the CDR3 here.

J	V	CDR3
TRBJ2-1	TRBV10-3	AIRWTSEYNEQF
TRBJ2-6	TRBV29-1	SVAGQLISGANVLT
TRBJ2-5	TRBV28	ASSSPQLAGGETQY
TRBJ2-3	TRBV6-6	ASSYGLTTNTDTQY
TRBJ2-7	TRBV10-3	AISEFQGLDEQY
TRBJ2-7	TRBV29-1	SVEVGVYEQY
TRBJ2-7	TRBV13	ASSSRGGSYEQY
TRBJ2-5	TRBV7-3	ASSPQPRLAGFQETQY
TRBJ2-1	TRBV5-1	ASSLVPLSRGYNEQF
TRBJ2-7	TRBV9	ASSVEPSGEHEQY
TRBJ2-7	TRBV6-1	ASSAAAGGNLYEQY
TRBJ2-5	TRBV6-4	ASSDSSGGANEQY
TRBJ1-4	TRBV21-1	ASSLPTEKLF
TRBJ2-7	TRBV20-1	SARDEDSSYEQY
TRBJ2-5	TRBV7-6	ASKFSGRVVLETQY
TRBJ2-3	TRBV21-1	ASSKERSSTDTQY